The entry below describes one T cell receptor (beta chain). This sample was taken from a study of PD-L1 blockade in urothelial cancer. About the study: About 85% of the roughly 30 patients were males with bladder-origin urothelial cancer. Among blood samples, the median T cell count was some 140,000.

CDR1 is DFQATT and CDR2 is SNEGSKA in the germline V gene (reference sequence). Trimming took off 5 bases at V and 11 bases at J, with 12 bases between the two ends. The CDR3 loop spans 10 amino acids. Time point meaning: pretreatment peripheral blood. The study collected 1 to 8 samples per patient, pretreatment and on-treatment. Profiling relied on immunoSEQ multiplex PCR, and the TCRdb table lists in-frame clones only, not all of them. The sample holds roughly 39,000 clones, 90% to 95% seen once. The material sequenced was PBMCs, taken around atezolizumab (anti-PD-L1) treatment. The J gene is TRBJ1-1, the V gene TRBV20-1, with TRBD1 as a possible D gene (5 bases). The clonotype comes from a woman aged 55-70 years with urothelial cancer. CDR3 bases: TGCAGTGCTCCCCGGGGGGGGGCTTTCTTT. Its translation: CSAPRGGAFF.